These 23 T cell receptor beta chains originate from one sample sequenced in a study of T cells in Graves' hyperthyroidism and ophthalmopathy. What was amplified from RNA transcripts were TCR beta CDR3 regions. In the first-round RT-PCR of the TCR CDR3, the HTBI primer set was used. TCRdb used MiXCR to reprocess the multiplex PCR reads, holding one entry per CDR3 protein. The profile covers 600,000 to 800,000 distinct CDR3 sequences, with over 35% appearing a single time and less than 40% taken by the ten largest. Sample: blood. Receptors originate from a woman aged 40 to 55 with Graves' hyperthyroidism.

The chain is built from TRBV24-1 and TRBJ1-2, with 8 bases that match TRBD1. Looked up from germline, CDR1 is KGHDR and CDR2 is SFDVKD. The V gene end was trimmed by 3 bases and the J gene end by 2 bases; junction bases not matched to a gene: 7. The CDR3 has 16 amino acids. DNA of the CDR3: TGTGCCACCAGTGATCAGGGGGCGTCGGGGAACTATGGCTACACCTTC. Protein product: CATSDQGASGNYGYTF.

This clonotype was detected ten times or more. This sequence joins TRBV24-1 and TRBJ2-5, with D possibly TRBD2 on 6 matching bases. The CDR3 length is 16 residues. Trimming removed 3 bases from V and 3 bases from J, with 16 bases in between. Germline V gene sequence: CDR1 KGHDR, CDR2 SFDVKD. The CDR3 nucleotides read TGTGCCACCAGTGATCGAGCCCGAACGGGAGAAGAGACCCAGTACTTC. Its protein is CATSDRARTGEETQYF.

This clonotype came up a few times. The chain uses TRBV4-1 and TRBJ1-5; maybe TRBD1 (6 bases). CDR3 length: 14 residues. The V and J ends lost 6 bases and 7 bases respectively, with 16 bases between them. The V gene's germline CDR1 is MGHRA and CDR2 YSYEKL. The CDR3 sequence: CASSFRTVLQPQHF. CDR3 coding DNA: TGCGCCAGCAGTTTCCGGACAGTTTTACAGCCCCAGCATTTT.

The table lists this clonotype with a few counts. A junction end diverges from the germline sequence, so it may reflect a read error. The chain uses TRBV12-3 or TRBV12-4 and TRBJ1-1; 7 bases align to TRBD1. The CDR3 loop spans 16 amino acids. The CDR3 reads CASSYHGQAANAEAFF. DNA for the CDR3: TGTGCCAGCAGTTACCACGGACAGGCCGCGAACGCTGAAGCTTTCTTT.

This clonotype was observed a few times. The rearrangement links TRBV6-6 to TRBJ1-1, with 9 bases identical to TRBD1. Trimming took 6 bases from V and 4 from J; bases not matched to a gene: 6. The CDR3 is made up of 14 amino acids. Germline V gives CDR1 MNHNY, CDR2 SVGAGI (reference sequence). The CDR3 DNA reads TGTGCCAGCAGAGAACAGGGGGCTTCCACTGAAGCTTTCTTT. This sequence encodes CASREQGASTEAFF.

As to this clonotype: Since a much larger clone is just one base distant, this may be a read error. This chain connects TRBV7-8 to TRBJ2-2, with TRBD2 as a possible D gene (5 bases). This CDR3 contains 14 residues. Per the germline V gene, CDR1 is SGHVS and CDR2 is FQNEAQ. CDR3 loop: CASSLGRWTGELLF. CDR3 nucleotides: TGTGCCAGCAGCTTAGGACGTTGGACCGGGGAGCTGCTTTTT.

Remarks on this clonotype: An end of the junction does not agree with germline; a read error may underlie this. The chain links TRBV5-1 to TRBJ1-5; D unclear. CDR1 is SGHRS and CDR2 is YFSETQ in the germline V gene. This CDR3 region has 16 residues. CDR3 sequence: CASSYGPGSSNQPQHF. CDR3 nucleotides: TGTGCCAGCAGCTATGGACCGGGATCGAGCAATCAGCCCCAGCATTTT.

This chain uses TRBV6-5 with TRBJ2-7, with D possibly being TRBD2 (6 bases). CDR1 is MNHEY, CDR2 SVGAGI, per germline. The length of the CDR3 is 12 residues. The V and J ends lost 6 bases and 5 bases respectively, with 11 bases between them. CDR3 loop: CASSKDYDEQYF. The DNA of the CDR3 is TGTGCCAGCAGCAAGGACTACGACGAGCAGTACTTC.

About this clonotype itself: A clone one base away is much larger, so this may be a read error. J is TRBJ2-5 and V is TRBV2; D not certain. This CDR3 has 16 amino acids. V lost 6 bases to trimming and J lost 3 bases, with 20 bases between them. In germline, CDR1 is SNHLY, CDR2 FYNNEI. The CDR3 DNA is TGTGCCAGCAGGGAGATGACTGGCGGATACAAAGAGACCCAGTACTTC. It specifies CASREMTGGYKETQYF.

The CDR3 spells CASSLPVEPGDSFF. In nucleotides, the CDR3 is TGTGCCAGCAGTCTCCCCGTTGAACCGGGGGACTCTTTCTTT. The rearrangement links TRBV12-3 or TRBV12-4 to TRBJ1-1; D might be TRBD1 (5 bases). The V gene lost 5 bases and the J gene lost 12 bases, with 22 bases spanning the gap. CDR3 length: 14 residues.

This clonotype was observed at least ten times. The rearrangement links TRBV7-6 to TRBJ2-5; no clear D gene. The CDR3 covers 16 residues. Trimming removed 2 bases from V and 2 bases from J, with 15 bases in between. Germline V lookup: CDR1 SGHVS, CDR2 FNYEAQ. Here the CDR3 reads CASSLWPEKLQETQYF. CDR3 nucleotide sequence: TGTGCCAGCAGCTTATGGCCCGAGAAACTGCAAGAGACCCAGTACTTC.

The chain recombines TRBV5-1 with TRBJ2-7, with 7 nucleotides matching TRBD2. This CDR3 comprises 17 residues. Germline loops: CDR1 SGHRS, CDR2 YFSETQ. Trimming at V came to 0 bases and at J to 5 bases, leaving 14 bases not matched to a gene. The CDR3 DNA is TGCGCCAGCAGCTTGGCCTGGGGACGGGAGGAGGCGGACGAGCAGTACTTC. Protein sequence: CASSLAWGREEADEQYF.

This clonotype appeared many times. This sequence joins TRBV7-9 and TRBJ1-2; unclear D gene. Trimming cost V 2 bases and J 2 bases, with 9 bases left between them. The germline gives CDR1 SEHNR, CDR2 FQNEAQ (reference sequence). The CDR3 spans 14 residues. The CDR3 is CASSLPSRNYGYTF. The CDR3 DNA follows: TGTGCCAGCAGCTTACCCAGCAGGAACTATGGCTACACCTTC.

The chain carries TRBV5-5 and TRBJ2-5, with D unclear. Germline CDR1 SGHKS, CDR2 YYEKEE (reference sequence). The CDR3 runs to 14 residues. V was clipped by 0 bases and J by 2 bases, with 8 bases between them. As DNA, the CDR3 is TGTGCCAGCAGCTTGGAACCCCCACAAGAGACCCAGTACTTC. This gives the protein CASSLEPPQETQYF.

The chain employs TRBV7-9 and TRBJ1-5, with a possible D match to TRBD1 (6 bases). The CDR3 totals 15 residues. The V gene's germline CDR1 is SEHNR and CDR2 FQNEAQ (reference sequence). Trimming shortened V by 5 bases and J by 6 bases, and 17 bases separated the two germline ends. Here the CDR3 DNA reads TGTGCCAGCAGCCAAGATCAGGGGATTTCTCAGCCCCAGCATTTT. This gives the protein CASSQDQGISQPQHF.

There are a few counts of this clonotype. J is TRBJ2-6 and V is TRBV29-1; maybe TRBD1 (6 bases). The V end was cut by 6 bases, the J end by 4 bases, with 16 bases between. The CDR3 is 15 amino acids. In germline, CDR1 is SQVTM, CDR2 ANQGSEA. The CDR3 loop is CSVKSTGLGANVLTF. CDR3 in DNA: TGCAGCGTCAAATCTACAGGGTTAGGGGCCAACGTCCTGACTTTC. Using reference TRBV29-1 and TRBJ2-6 for the parts outside the CDR3, the full variable domain is SAVISQKPSRDICQRGTSLTIQCQVDSQVTMMFWYRQQPGQSLTLIATANQGSEATYESGFVIDKFPISRPNLTFSTLTVSNMSPEDSSIYLCSVKSTGLGANVLTFGAGSRLTVL.

The chain combines TRBV7-2 with TRBJ1-6; D is undetermined. CDR1 and CDR2 from the germline V gene are SGHTA and FQGNSA. V lost 6 bases and J 9 bases, leaving 21 bases between the germline ends. The CDR3 length is 16 residues. The CDR3 spells CASSLSPQDVGSPLHF. CDR3 nucleotides: TGTGCCAGCAGTTTATCCCCCCAGGACGTAGGTTCACCCCTCCACTTT.

This clonotype was observed a few times. The J gene is TRBJ1-1, the V gene TRBV20-1, with TRBD1 as a possible D gene (6 bases). There are 17 residues in the CDR3. Germline lookup yields CDR1 DFQATT and CDR2 SNEGSKA (reference sequence). Trimming cost V 4 bases and J 5 bases, with 26 bases left between them. CDR3 sequence: CSATEGVATPDRTEAFF. DNA of the CDR3: TGCAGTGCTACCGAGGGGGTGGCGACCCCCGATAGAACTGAAGCTTTCTTT.

V usage is TRBV12-5 and J usage is TRBJ2-5; D remains unclear. V lost 2 bases, J lost 0 bases, and 7 bases lay in between. The CDR3 is made up of 14 amino acids. Germline V gene lookup returns CDR1 LGHNT and CDR2 FRNRAP. CDR3 bases: TGTGCTAGTGGTTTGCAAGGTTACCAAGAGACCCAGTACTTC. Amino acids: CASGLQGYQETQYF.

Concerning this clonotype itself: Given the absence of the conserved phenylalanine or tryptophan at the CDR3 end, a read error is likely. The limits of the CDR3 on the DNA are not certain, so only TCRdb's listed CDR3 is given. This chain's CDR3 is CASHLTGPAT. V usage is TRBV19 and J usage is TRBJ1-6; the table's D call of TRBD1 was not tested on the DNA. From germline, CDR1 is LNHDA and CDR2 SQIVND (reference sequence). The CDR3 length is 10 residues, termini included.

The chain is built from TRBV10-3 and TRBJ2-7, with D possibly TRBD2 on 6 matching bases. V was trimmed by 10 bases and J by 0 bases, leaving 13 bases between them. This CDR3 has 13 amino acids. Germline V CDR1 and CDR2: ENHRY, SYGVKD. DNA for the CDR3: TGTGCCAGCGTTCGAGCGGGCTCCTACGAGCAGTACTTC. It translates to CASVRAGSYEQYF.

This clonotype was detected many times. The V call is TRBV5-4, the J call TRBJ1-2, with TRBD1 identical over 7 bases. From germline, CDR1 is SGHNT and CDR2 YYREEE (reference sequence). This CDR3 has 14 amino acids. The V segment lost 2 bases and the J segment 4 bases; nucleotides outside the gene matches: 5. The CDR3 DNA is TGTGCCAGCAGCTTCGGGCAGGGGGGCTATGGCTACACCTTC. Translated, it gives CASSFGQGGYGYTF. Filled out from reference TRBV5-4 and TRBJ1-2, the complete variable domain reads ETGVTQSPTHLIKTRGQQVTLRCSSQSGHNTVSWYQQALGQGPQFIFQYYREEENGRGNFPPRFSGLQFPNYSSELNVNALELDDSALYLCASSFGQGGYGYTFGSGTRLTVV.

In this sample, this clonotype turned up many times. The chain recombines TRBV15 with TRBJ2-7, with 8 bases identical to TRBD1. The J segment lost 2 bases and the V segment lost 5 bases, leaving 8 bases of the junction unmatched. The CDR3 covers 15 residues. Per germline, CDR1 LNHNV and CDR2 YYDKDF (reference sequence). The CDR3 nucleotides read TGTGCCACCAGCGGAGGACAGGGAGTACCCTACGAGCAGTACTTC. Encoded protein: CATSGGQGVPYEQYF.